The 5 T cell receptor beta chains in this list originate from one sample, sequenced in a study of blood T cell repertoires in COVID-19. Data came from immunoSEQ multiplex PCR; TCRdb stores just in-frame clones and leaves some out. The profile shows a few hundred thousand clones, around 90% of them singletons. The specimen sequenced was PBMCs or T cells enriched from blood (not recorded which). These receptors were collected from a woman aged 18-29 years with acute COVID-19.

In DNA form, the CDR3 reads TGTGCCAGCAGTTCATCAAGGACAGGGGCGTACTATGGCTACACCTTC. This sequence encodes CASSSSRTGAYYGYTF. This rearrangement joins TRBV27 to TRBJ1-2, with 9 bases fitting TRBD1. Germline V gene sequence: CDR1 MNHEY, CDR2 SMNVEV (reference sequence). The CDR3 is 16 amino acids. The junction had 9 bases not matched to a gene; V was cut back by 4 bases and J by 3 bases.

The chain is built from TRBV7-2 and TRBJ2-1; 12 nucleotides line up with TRBD2. The CDR3 extends over 16 amino acids. Trimming took 5 bases from V and 6 from J; bases not matched to a gene: 8. From germline, CDR1 is SGHTA and CDR2 FQGNSA. The CDR3 loop reads CASSPMGLAGSNEQFF. In DNA, the CDR3 is TGTGCCAGCAGCCCCATGGGACTAGCGGGTTCCAATGAGCAGTTCTTC.

The chain employs TRBV20-1 and TRBJ1-5, with 7 bases matching TRBD1. Germline CDR1 DFQATT, CDR2 SNEGSKA (reference sequence). The V segment lost 3 bases and the J segment 5 bases; nucleotides outside the gene matches: 7. The CDR3 is 14 amino acids. Here the CDR3 reads CSASIPGGDQPQHF. The CDR3 nucleotides are TGCAGTGCTAGTATTCCAGGGGGTGATCAGCCCCAGCATTTT.

This rearrangement joins TRBV5-1 to TRBJ1-1; TRBD1 is a possible D gene (5 bases). Germline CDR1 reads SGHRS; CDR2 reads YFSETQ. V gave up 0 bases and J gave up 1 base, with 13 bases separating them. There are 16 residues in the CDR3. The CDR3, as DNA: TGCGCCAGCAGCTTGGAGTCGTCCAGGGCGAACACTGAAGCTTTCTTT. Its translation: CASSLESSRANTEAFF.

The genes are TRBV9 and TRBJ2-7; 10 nucleotides agree with TRBD2. The germline gives CDR1 SGDLS, CDR2 YYNGEE. The CDR3 covers 19 residues. V lost 0 bases and J lost 2; bases outside the gene matches: 14. CDR3 nucleotides: TGTGCCAGCAGCGTAGCTATCACTAGCGGGACCGATGTAGCCTACGAGCAGTACTTC. Its translation is CASSVAITSGTDVAYEQYF. Looking up the rest from reference TRBV9 and TRBJ2-7 gives the full variable domain: DSGVTQTPKHLITATGQRVTLRCSPRSGDLSVYWYQQSLDQGLQFLIQYYNGEERAKGNILERFSAQQFPDLHSELNLSSLELGDSALYFCASSVAITSGTDVAYEQYFGPGTRLTVT.